Sequencing of this TCR beta chain was carried out in a study of beta chain features in type 1 diabetes. The V gene's germline CDR1 is LNHNV and CDR2 YYDKDF (reference sequence). The CDR3 sequence is 16 residues long. V trimming: 2 bases; J trimming: 4 bases; junction bases outside the gene matches: 8. The study's findings and limits: PCR, the amplification step, might favor shorter templates, equally in patients and controls. A moderate, significant TCRB CDR3 shortening appeared in type 1 diabetes across four CD4+ subsets.

This clone was counted only a few times. Its antigen is unknown. Reverse transcription of all isolated RNA meant that expressed TCRB transcripts were sequenced. Method: immunoSEQ multiplex PCR; TCRdb's copy keeps in-frame clones and lacks some. The sample shows under 350,000 clones, roughly an eighth of them seen only once. The sequence derives from a man in his thirties or forties with type 1 diabetes. The V call is TRBV15, the J call TRBJ2-5; 9 bases match TRBD1. Sequenced material: naive CD4+ T cells from blood. DNA of the CDR3: TGTGCCACCAGCAGAATACAGGGGGCCACGGGAGAGACCCAGTACTTC. It translates to CATSRIQGATGETQYF. The variable domain in full, with the rest retrieved from reference TRBV15 and TRBJ2-5, is DAMVIQNPRYQVTQFGKPVTLSCSQTLNHNVMYWYQQKSSQAPKLLFHYYDKDFNNEADTPDNFQSRRPNTSFCFLDIRSPGLGDTAMYLCATSRIQGATGETQYFGPGTRLLVL.